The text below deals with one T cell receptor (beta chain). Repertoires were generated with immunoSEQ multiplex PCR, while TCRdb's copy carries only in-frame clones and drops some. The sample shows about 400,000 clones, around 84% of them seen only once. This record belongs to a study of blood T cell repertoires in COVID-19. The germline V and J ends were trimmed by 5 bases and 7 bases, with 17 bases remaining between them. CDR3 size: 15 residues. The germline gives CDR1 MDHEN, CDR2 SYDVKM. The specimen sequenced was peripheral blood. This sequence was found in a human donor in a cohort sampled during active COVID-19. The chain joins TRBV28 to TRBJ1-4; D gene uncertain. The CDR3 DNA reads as TGTGCCAGCAGTGCCCCAGAAGGCGGAAGTGAAAAACTGTTTTTT. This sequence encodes CASSAPEGGSEKLFF.